This T cell receptor beta chain is from a study of cytomegalovirus exposure and HLA in healthy donors. Whole-study findings and limits: V- and J-gene trimming in TCR beta was tied to a missense DCLRE1C variant by an analysis performed later. The authors confirmed in vitro that a few CMV-associated chains were specific for CMV antigens. As a later analysis revealed, most CMV-associated TCR beta chains appeared HLA-restricted.

The V end was cut by 5 bases, the J end by 3 bases, with 11 bases between. Germline V gene sequence: CDR1 MDHEN, CDR2 SYDVKM. The CDR3 runs to 13 residues. 13 Jbeta primers and 60 Vbeta primers were used for the PCR. Profiled with immunoSEQ multiplex PCR; TCRdb holds only in-frame clones, not every one. The sample yields about 160,000 clones, about 75% seen once. A word on this clone: The antigen remains undetermined.

The receptor's source is a male donor in good health and CMV-seronegative. The sample was PBMCs. The chain carries TRBV28 and TRBJ2-7; unclear D gene. The CDR3 loop reads CASSRSPDYEQYF. CDR3 DNA: TGTGCCAGCAGTAGAAGCCCCGACTACGAGCAGTACTTC.